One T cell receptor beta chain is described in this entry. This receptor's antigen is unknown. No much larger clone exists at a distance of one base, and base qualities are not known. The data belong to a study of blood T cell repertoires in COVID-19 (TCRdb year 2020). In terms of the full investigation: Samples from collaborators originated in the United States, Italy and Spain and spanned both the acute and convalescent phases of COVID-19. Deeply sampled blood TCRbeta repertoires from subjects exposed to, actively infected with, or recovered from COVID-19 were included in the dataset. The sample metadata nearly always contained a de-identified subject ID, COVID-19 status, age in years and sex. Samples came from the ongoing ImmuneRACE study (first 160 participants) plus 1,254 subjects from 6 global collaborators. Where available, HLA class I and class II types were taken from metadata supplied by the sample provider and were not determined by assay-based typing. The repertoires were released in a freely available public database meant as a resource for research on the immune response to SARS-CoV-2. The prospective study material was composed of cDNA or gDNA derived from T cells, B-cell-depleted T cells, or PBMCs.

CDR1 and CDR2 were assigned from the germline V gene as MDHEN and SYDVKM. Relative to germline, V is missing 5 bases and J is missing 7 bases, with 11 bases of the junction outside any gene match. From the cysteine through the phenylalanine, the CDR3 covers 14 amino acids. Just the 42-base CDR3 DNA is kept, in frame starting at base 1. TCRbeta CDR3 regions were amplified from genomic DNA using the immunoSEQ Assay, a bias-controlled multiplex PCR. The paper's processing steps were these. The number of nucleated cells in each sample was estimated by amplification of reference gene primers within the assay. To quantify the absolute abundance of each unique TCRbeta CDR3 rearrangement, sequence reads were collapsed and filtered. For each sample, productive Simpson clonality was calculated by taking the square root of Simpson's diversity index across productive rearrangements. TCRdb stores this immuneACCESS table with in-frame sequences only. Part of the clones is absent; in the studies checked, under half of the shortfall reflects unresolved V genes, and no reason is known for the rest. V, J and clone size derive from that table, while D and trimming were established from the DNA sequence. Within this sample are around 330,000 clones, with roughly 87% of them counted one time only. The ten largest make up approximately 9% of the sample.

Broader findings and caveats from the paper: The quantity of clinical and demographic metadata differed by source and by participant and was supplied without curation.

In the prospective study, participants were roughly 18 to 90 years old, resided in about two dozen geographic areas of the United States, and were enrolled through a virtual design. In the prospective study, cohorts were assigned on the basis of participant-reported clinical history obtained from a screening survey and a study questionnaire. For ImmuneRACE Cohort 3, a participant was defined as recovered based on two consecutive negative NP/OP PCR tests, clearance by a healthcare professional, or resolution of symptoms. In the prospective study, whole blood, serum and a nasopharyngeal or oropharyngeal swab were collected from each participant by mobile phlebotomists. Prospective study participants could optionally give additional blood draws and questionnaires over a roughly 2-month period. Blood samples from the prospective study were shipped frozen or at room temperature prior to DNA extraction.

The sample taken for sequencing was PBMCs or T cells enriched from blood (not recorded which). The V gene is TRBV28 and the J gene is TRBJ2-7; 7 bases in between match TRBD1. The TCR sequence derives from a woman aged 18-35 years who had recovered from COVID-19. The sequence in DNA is TGTGCCAGCAGTCCTCGGGACAGATCTCTTGAGCAGTACTTC. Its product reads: CASSPRDRSLEQYF. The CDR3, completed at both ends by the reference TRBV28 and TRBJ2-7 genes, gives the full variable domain DVKVTQSSRYLVKRTGEKVFLECVQDMDHENMFWYRQDPGLGLRLIYFSYDVKMKEKGDIPEGYSVSREKKERFSLILESASTNQTSMYLCASSPRDRSLEQYFGPGTRLTVT.